This T cell receptor (beta chain) emerged from a study of blood T cell repertoires in COVID-19 (dated by TCRdb to about 2020). At the level of the whole study: The collaborator samples originated in the United States, Italy and Spain and spanned the acute and convalescent phases of COVID-19. The samples were drawn from two sources: the first 160 participants of the ongoing ImmuneRACE study, and 1,000 to 1,500 subjects contributed by 6 global collaborators. Sample metadata almost always included a de-identified subject ID, COVID-19 status, age in years and sex. The repertoires were released in a freely available public database intended as a resource for research on the immune response to SARS-CoV-2. The material from the prospective study consisted of cDNA or gDNA derived from T cells, B-cell-depleted T cells, or PBMCs. The dataset comprised deeply sampled blood TCRbeta repertoires from subjects exposed to, actively infected with, or recovered from COVID-19. Where available, HLA class I and class II types were obtained from metadata supplied by the sample provider rather than from assay-based typing. Summary of the overall study and its limitations: The amount of clinical and demographic metadata varied by source and participant and was provided uncurated.

The CDR3 goes from the cysteine to the phenylalanine over 13 residues. Only the CDR3 portion is preserved as DNA: 39 bases, with reading frame beginning at the first base. The junction carries 12 bases between V and J, which are trimmed by 3 bases and 6 bases respectively. Via the germline V gene (reference sequence), CDR1 is MNHEY and CDR2 SMNVEV. The immunoSEQ Assay, a bias-controlled multiplex PCR, was used to amplify TCRbeta CDR3 regions from genomic DNA. For the original study's pipeline: Within the assay, amplification of reference gene primers was used to estimate how many nucleated cells each sample contained. To quantify the absolute abundance of each unique TCRbeta CDR3 rearrangement, sequence reads were collapsed and filtered. For each sample, productive Simpson clonality was calculated by taking the square root of Simpson's diversity index across productive rearrangements. The immuneACCESS repertoire file appears here via TCRdb, limited to in-frame rearrangements. These files lack a portion of the clones; in checked studies, under half of the deficit traces to unresolved V genes, and the cause of the others is not known. V and J calls and clone size follow that table, whereas D and trimming were derived from the DNA. The sample table shows about 210,000 clones, and over 70% are seen once. Of the sample, more than 8% falls within the top ten clones.

This clone is a singleton in its sample. It lacks a known antigen. The sample holds no much larger clone one base away, and base qualities are not on file. The collaborating institutions used their own protocols to collect whole blood in K2EDTA tubes. For TCRbeta analysis, collaborators shipped samples as frozen whole blood, isolated PBMCs, or DNA extracted from either of those sample types. The sample was peripheral blood. Recombination joined TRBV27 with TRBJ2-7; TRBD2 is perhaps the D gene, given 6 matching bases. The receptor was derived from a woman in her 50s with acute or convalescent COVID-19. In nucleotides, the sequence is TGTGCCAGCAGTTTCGGGGTGGGGGGCGAGCAGTACTTC. It is translated as CASSFGVGGEQYF.